This TCR beta chain was found in a study of blood T cell repertoires in COVID-19. Study-wide background: Samples came from the United States, Italy and Spain, spanning acute and convalescent COVID-19. T cells, B-cell-depleted T cells, or PBMCs provided the cDNA or gDNA that served as material.

Authors' analysis steps: Amplifying reference gene primers gave estimates of nucleated cell counts. Here immunoSEQ multiplex PCR was the method, and the copy in TCRdb shows in-frame clones only, minus some. For V, J and clone size, that table is used; D and trimming come from the DNA. Of more than 300,000 clones in the sample, 80% to 85% were seen once. The V gene lost 5 bases and the J gene lost 0 bases, with 7 bases spanning the gap. Germline V gives CDR1 SGHTA, CDR2 FQGNSA. This CDR3 is built from 14 residues. A note on this clone: Other DNA sequences in the same sample also yield this CDR3.

Clinical histories supplied by participants themselves formed the basis of cohort assignment. The source material was PBMCs or T cells enriched from blood (not recorded which). The genes are TRBV7-2 and TRBJ1-4, with D uncertain. The clonotype comes from a woman between 45 and 60 years old who had recovered from COVID-19. The CDR3 loop reads CASSLSATNEKLFF. In DNA, the CDR3 is TGTGCCAGCAGCCTAAGTGCAACTAATGAAAAACTGTTTTTT.